These 25 T cell receptor beta chains were all obtained from the same sample, sequenced in a study of blood T cell repertoires in COVID-19. Sequencing was performed with immunoSEQ multiplex PCR; in TCRdb, only in-frame clones are kept and a portion is missing. The sample records some 120,000 clones, around 90% being singletons. The source material was peripheral blood. All receptors derive from a man aged 45 to 65 with active COVID-19.

The chain combines TRBV2 with TRBJ2-5; 10 bases align to TRBD2. The CDR3 spans 16 residues. Germline V gives CDR1 SNHLY, CDR2 FYNNEI. V shed 6 bases and J 5 bases; nucleotides not matched to a gene: 12. The CDR3 region has the DNA TGTGCCAGCAGAGATGGACTAGCGGACGAGGTTGAGACCCAGTACTTC. Protein product: CASRDGLADEVETQYF.

The chain uses TRBV27 and TRBJ2-7, with 8 nucleotides matching TRBD2. Trimming took 4 bases from V and 2 from J; bases not matched to a gene: 13. The CDR3 contains 17 residues. Germline V CDR1 and CDR2: MNHEY, SMNVEV (reference sequence). CDR3 nucleotides: TGTGCCAGCAGTTGGCAGGGCGTGTCGGGGGGGACCTACGAGCAGTACTTC. It specifies CASSWQGVSGGTYEQYF.

The chain recombines TRBV15 with TRBJ2-2; D unresolved. The V and J ends lost 4 bases and 9 bases respectively, with 9 bases between them. Germline lookup yields CDR1 LNHNV and CDR2 YYDKDF (reference sequence). The CDR3 has 12 amino acids. Here the CDR3 DNA reads TGTGCCACCAGCAAAACAGCAAGGGAGCTGTTTTTT. This sequence encodes CATSKTARELFF.

This clone was seen once. This rearrangement joins TRBV18 to TRBJ2-3, with TRBD2 identical over 10 bases. CDR3 length equals 15 residues. Looked up from germline, CDR1 is KGHSH and CDR2 is LQKENI. Trimming cost V 0 bases and J 6 bases; bases outside gene matches: 3. The CDR3 loop reads CASSPPLAGADTQYF. The CDR3 region has the DNA TGTGCCAGCTCACCACCGCTAGCGGGAGCGGATACGCAGTATTTT.

V is TRBV3-1 (or the pseudogene TRBV3-2) and J is TRBJ2-1; 13 bases align to TRBD2. Germline V gene lookup returns CDR1 LGHDT and CDR2 YNNKEL (reference sequence). The CDR3 is 15 residues long. After removal of 4 bases from V and 8 bases from J, the junction contained 5 bases not matched to a gene. The CDR3 sequence: CASSRLAGGWHEQFF. In DNA form, the CDR3 reads TGTGCCAGCAGCCGACTAGCGGGGGGATGGCATGAGCAGTTCTTC.

V and J are TRBV9 and TRBJ1-4; 8 positions agree with TRBD1. CDR1 and CDR2 from the germline V gene are SGDLS and YYNGEE. The CDR3 extends over 15 amino acids. Germline trimming cut 3 bases from V and 5 bases from J; bases unmatched to any gene: 6. The DNA of the CDR3 is TGTGCCAGCAGCGGGGGGGACAGGACGAATGAAAAACTGTTTTTT. Translating gives CASSGGDRTNEKLFF.

The CDR3 is CSVGHRGPYEQYV. CDR3 nucleotides: TGCAGCGTGGGACACCGGGGCCCCTACGAGCAGTACGTC. V usage is TRBV29-1 and J usage is TRBJ2-7, with D possibly being TRBD1 (6 bases). Per germline, CDR1 SQVTM and CDR2 ANQGSEA. Deletions cut 6 bases from V and 2 bases from J, with 14 bases between. This CDR3 is built from 13 residues.

V usage is TRBV7-9 and J usage is TRBJ1-1, with D hard to call. This CDR3 contains 13 residues. V was cut by 5 bases and J by 1 base, with 8 bases left in between. Looked up from germline, CDR1 is SEHNR and CDR2 is FQNEAQ (reference sequence). The CDR3 loop reads CASSPRWNTEAFF. CDR3 sequence (DNA): TGTGCCAGCAGCCCCCGGTGGAACACTGAAGCTTTCTTT.

Points on this clone: Different DNA sequences within this sample yield the same CDR3. V usage is TRBV11-2 and J usage is TRBJ2-5, with 7 bases that match TRBD2. CDR1 SGHAT and CDR2 FQNNGV come from the germline V gene. This CDR3 comprises 14 residues. V shed 3 bases, J shed 5 bases, and the junction held 6 bases outside the gene matches. DNA for the CDR3: TGTGCCAGCAGCTTGTCGGGGGGACGGGAGACCCAGTACTTC. It translates to CASSLSGGRETQYF.

The chain carries TRBV5-4 and TRBJ2-3; D unresolved. The V end lost 4 bases, the J end lost 6 bases, and 12 bases lay between the germline ends. CDR1 SGHNT and CDR2 YYREEE come from the germline V gene (reference sequence). The CDR3 loop spans 13 amino acids. The CDR3 loop is CASSRGSADTQYF. The CDR3 region has the DNA TGTGCCAGCAGCCGAGGATCGGCGGATACGCAGTATTTT. The full variable domain, completed using reference TRBV5-4 and TRBJ2-3, is ETGVTQSPTHLIKTRGQQVTLRCSSQSGHNTVSWYQQALGQGPQFIFQYYREEENGRGNFPPRFSGLQFPNYSSELNVNALELDDSALYLCASSRGSADTQYFGPGTRLTVL.

The V and J genes are TRBV6-5 and TRBJ1-5; D possibly corresponds to TRBD1 (5 bases). Per the germline V gene, CDR1 is MNHEY and CDR2 is SVGAGI. Trimming stripped 5 bases from V and 6 bases from J, with 11 bases between. This CDR3 region has 13 residues. DNA for the CDR3: TGTGCCAGCAGTCTCCAGGGAATTCAGCCCCAGCATTTT. Protein: CASSLQGIQPQHF.

This rearrangement joins TRBV18 to TRBJ2-3; 9 bases line up with TRBD2. CDR3 length: 15 amino acids. V shed 3 bases, J shed 7 bases, and the junction held 8 bases outside the gene matches. Germline CDR1 and CDR2: KGHSH and LQKENI. The CDR3 DNA reads TGTGCCAGCTCACCGTCTGTAGCGGGAGCTTATACGCAGTATTTT. Translating gives CASSPSVAGAYTQYF.

The count of this clone is one. This chain joins TRBV3-1 (or the pseudogene TRBV3-2) and TRBJ1-1, with a tentative D call TRBD1 (6 bases). Trimming shortened V by 3 bases and J by 8 bases, and 19 bases separated the two germline ends. The CDR3 has 15 residues. Germline V lookup: CDR1 LGHDT, CDR2 YNNKEL (reference sequence). Here the CDR3 reads CASSHRKRADSEAFF. The CDR3 nucleotides are TGTGCCAGCAGCCACAGAAAGAGGGCGGACAGCGAAGCTTTCTTT.

This clone was seen only a few times. The chain recombines TRBV19 with TRBJ1-5; a weak D match, TRBD1 (5 bases). V was pared by 1 base and J by 7 bases, with 17 bases between. This CDR3 has 16 residues. Germline V gives CDR1 LNHDA, CDR2 SQIVND (reference sequence). CDR3 sequence: CASSIGLRREGQPQHF. CDR3 DNA sequence: TGTGCCAGTAGTATAGGGCTCCGGCGGGAGGGGCAGCCCCAGCATTTT. Supplemented by reference TRBV19 and TRBJ1-5, the full variable domain reads DGGITQSPKYLFRKEGQNVTLSCEQNLNHDAMYWYRQDPGQGLRLIYYSQIVNDFQKGDIAEGYSVSREKKESFPLTVTSAQKNPTAFYLCASSIGLRREGQPQHFGDGTRLSIL.

The genes are TRBV3-1 (or the pseudogene TRBV3-2) and TRBJ2-3; 11 nucleotides align to TRBD2. The germline CDR1 and CDR2 sequences are LGHDT and YNNKEL (reference sequence). Losses at the gene ends were 2 bases for V and 5 bases for J; bases not matched to a gene: 9. The CDR3 runs 17 residues. The DNA for the CDR3 is TGTGCCAGCAGCCAACCCCGTAGCGGGAGGGCCGTAGATACGCAGTATTTT. Its protein is CASSQPRSGRAVDTQYF.

The J gene is TRBJ2-1, the V gene TRBV5-1; 7 bases align to TRBD1. The junction had 3 bases not matched to a gene; V was cut back by 1 base and J by 2 bases. This CDR3 is built from 15 residues. Germline-derived CDR1 and CDR2 are SGHRS and YFSETQ. The CDR3 DNA follows: TGCGCCAGCAGCTTGACGGGACAGACCTACAATGAGCAGTTCTTC. This sequence encodes CASSLTGQTYNEQFF.

The J gene is TRBJ1-5, the V gene TRBV7-6; D might be TRBD1 (5 bases). CDR3 length equals 14 residues. Trimming shortened V by 2 bases and J by 7 bases, and 12 bases separated the two germline ends. The germline gives CDR1 SGHVS, CDR2 FNYEAQ. CDR3 amino acids: CASSLMQGGQPQHF. For the CDR3, the DNA is TGTGCCAGCAGCTTAATGCAGGGTGGGCAGCCCCAGCATTTT. Looking up the rest from reference TRBV7-6 and TRBJ1-5 gives the full variable domain: GAGVSQSPRYKVTKRGQDVALRCDPISGHVSLYWYRQALGQGPEFLTYFNYEAQQDKSGLPNDRFSAERPEGSISTLTIQRTEQRDSAMYRCASSLMQGGQPQHFGDGTRLSIL.

The V call is TRBV5-1, the J call TRBJ2-5, with D possibly being TRBD1 (5 bases). Germline V gives CDR1 SGHRS, CDR2 YFSETQ. V shed 3 bases and J shed 5 bases, with 20 bases lying between them. The CDR3 sequence is 16 residues long. The CDR3 spells CASSSTLDTAWETQYF. The CDR3 coding sequence is TGCGCCAGCAGCTCCACCTTGGACACCGCCTGGGAGACCCAGTACTTC.

This sequence joins TRBV27 and TRBJ1-2; TRBD1 might be the D (5 bases). The CDR3 length is 14 residues. Trimming removed 0 bases from V and 0 bases from J, with 5 bases in between. CDR1 and CDR2 (germline): MNHEY, SMNVEV (reference sequence). The CDR3 nucleotides read TGTGCCAGCAGTTTATCAGGGGCTAACTATGGCTACACCTTC. Residues: CASSLSGANYGYTF.

J is TRBJ2-2 and V is TRBV24-1; D is undetermined. Per germline, CDR1 KGHDR and CDR2 SFDVKD. With 0 bases removed from V and 1 base from J, the gap between germline ends came to 5 bases. The CDR3 runs to 15 residues. CDR3 residues: CATSDLERNTGELFF. The CDR3 DNA is TGTGCCACCAGTGATTTGGAGAGGAACACCGGGGAGCTGTTTTTT.

The J gene is TRBJ1-1, the V gene TRBV6-6, with 10 nucleotides matching TRBD1. The V segment lost 5 bases and the J segment 1 base; nucleotides outside the gene matches: 7. Germline V CDR1 and CDR2: MNHNY, SVGAGI (reference sequence). CDR3 length: 16 residues. This CDR3 is CASSKGTGVRNTEAFF. The CDR3 coding sequence is TGTGCCAGCAGTAAGGGGACAGGGGTTAGGAACACTGAAGCTTTCTTT.

The rearrangement links TRBV5-4 to TRBJ2-7; the D gene is possibly TRBD1 (6 bases). Germline values: CDR1 SGHNT, CDR2 YYREEE (reference sequence). The V and J ends lost 1 base and 0 bases respectively, with 11 bases between them. The CDR3 runs 15 residues. The DNA for the CDR3 is TGTGCCAGCAGCTTGATCGCAGGGGCCTCCTACGAGCAGTACGTC. Translation: CASSLIAGASYEQYV.

DNA of the CDR3: TGTGCCAGCAGCCCCGGGACTAGCGGGAGGACTAGCACAGATACGCAGTATTTT. Its translation: CASSPGTSGRTSTDTQYF. The chain carries TRBV11-3 and TRBJ2-3, with 15 bases identical to TRBD2. This CDR3 contains 18 residues. Germline V lookup: CDR1 SGHNT, CDR2 YENEEA. The ends lost 5 bases at V and 0 bases at J; junction bases unmatched: 6. The complete variable domain, with remaining parts taken from reference TRBV11-3 and TRBJ2-3, reads EAGVVQSPRYKIIEKKQPVAFWCNPISGHNTLYWYLQNLGQGPELLIRYENEEAVDDSQLPKDRFSAERLKGVDSTLKIQPAELGDSAVYLCASSPGTSGRTSTDTQYFGPGTRLTVL.

V and J are TRBV5-6 and TRBJ2-4; 7 bases are shared with TRBD2. J was trimmed by 4 bases and V by 4 bases; bases with no gene match: 17. Germline V CDR1 and CDR2: SGHDT, YYEEEE. CDR3 size: 18 residues. CDR3 sequence reads: CASSRISLWAGDKNIQYF. In nucleotides, the CDR3 is TGTGCCAGCAGCCGAATTAGCCTCTGGGCGGGGGATAAAAACATTCAGTACTTC. The complete variable domain, with remaining parts taken from reference TRBV5-6 and TRBJ2-4, reads DAGVTQSPTHLIKTRGQQVTLRCSPKSGHDTVSWYQQALGQGPQFIFQYYEEEERQRGNFPDRFSGHQFPNYSSELNVNALLLGDSALYLCASSRISLWAGDKNIQYFGAGTRLSVL.

In this sample, this clone turned up a few times. The chain links TRBV9 to TRBJ1-2; 7 bases match TRBD1. The junction had 8 bases not matched to a gene; V was cut back by 3 bases and J by 0 bases. The germline CDR1 and CDR2 sequences are SGDLS and YYNGEE. The CDR3 sequence is 16 residues long. CDR3 coding DNA: TGTGCCAGCAGCGGACAGGGATTCTCCTCTAACTATGGCTACACCTTC. Translated, it gives CASSGQGFSSNYGYTF.